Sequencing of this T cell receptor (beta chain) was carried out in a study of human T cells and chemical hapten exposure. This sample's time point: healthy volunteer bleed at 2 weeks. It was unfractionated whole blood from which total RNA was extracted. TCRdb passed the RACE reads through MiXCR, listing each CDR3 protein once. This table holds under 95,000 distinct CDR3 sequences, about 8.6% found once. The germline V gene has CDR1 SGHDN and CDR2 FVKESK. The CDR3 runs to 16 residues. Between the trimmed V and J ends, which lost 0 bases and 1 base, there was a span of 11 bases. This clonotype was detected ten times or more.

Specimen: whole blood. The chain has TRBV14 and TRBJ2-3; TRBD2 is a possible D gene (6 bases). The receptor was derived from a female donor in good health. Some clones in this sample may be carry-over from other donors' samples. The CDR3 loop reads CASSQDRGSRTDTQYF. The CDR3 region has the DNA TGTGCCAGCAGCCAAGATCGGGGGTCCCGCACAGATACGCAGTATTTT.